Below, 12 T cell receptor beta chains from the same sample are listed, as sequenced in a study of cytomegalovirus exposure and HLA in healthy donors. Primers: 60 Vbeta forward and 13 Jbeta reverse. Profiling relied on immunoSEQ multiplex PCR, and the TCRdb table lists in-frame clones only, not all of them. The sample yields 150,000 to 200,000 clones, more than 65% seen once. Sequenced: PBMCs. Every receptor here comes from a woman under 40 in good health and CMV-seropositive.

This clone was seen once. The V call is TRBV28, the J call TRBJ1-5; TRBD1 aligns across 8 bases. Germline-derived CDR1 and CDR2 are MDHEN and SYDVKM. Trimming cost V 4 bases and J 6 bases; bases outside gene matches: 8. The CDR3 is 15 residues long. The CDR3 DNA is TGTGCCAGCAGTTCAGAGGACAGGGAGGTTCAGCCCCAGCATTTT. Translated, it gives CASSSEDREVQPQHF.

The V gene is TRBV2, the J gene TRBJ2-3; D perhaps matches TRBD2 (6 bases). Trimming cost V 3 bases and J 3 bases, with 28 bases left between them. In germline, CDR1 is SNHLY, CDR2 FYNNEI. This CDR3 contains 20 residues. CDR3 protein: CASSDYAQGIPSLATDTQYF. CDR3 in DNA: TGTGCCAGCAGTGACTACGCGCAGGGTATTCCTTCTCTAGCGACAGATACGCAGTATTTT.

Only one count was recorded for this clone. Other DNA sequences of this sample code for an identical CDR3. This chain uses TRBV18 with TRBJ1-1; 7 positions match TRBD1. The CDR3 has 13 residues. Per the germline V gene, CDR1 is KGHSH and CDR2 is LQKENI. The V gene end was trimmed by 4 bases and the J gene end by 3 bases; junction bases not matched to a gene: 2. The CDR3 reads CASSRQGDTEAFF. The DNA of the CDR3 is TGTGCCAGCTCACGACAGGGCGACACTGAAGCTTTCTTT.

This clone was recorded a few times. The rearrangement joins TRBV6-1 to TRBJ2-4, with D perhaps TRBD2 (5 bases). V dropped 1 base and J dropped 2 bases, with 12 bases sitting between them. The V gene's germline CDR1 is MNHNS and CDR2 SASEGT. CDR3 length equals 16 residues. The CDR3 nucleotides are TGTGCCAGCAGTGAAGGAGGGTGGGAGACCAAAAACATTCAGTACTTC. This codes for CASSEGGWETKNIQYF.

The gene calls are TRBV4-2 and TRBJ1-3; D perhaps matches TRBD1 (5 bases). CDR3 length equals 19 residues. The V gene lost 0 bases and the J gene lost 0 bases, with 18 bases spanning the gap. Germline CDR1 and CDR2: LGHNA and YNFKEQ. CDR3 residues: CASSQEVQDNDNSGNTIYF. CDR3 DNA sequence: TGTGCCAGCAGCCAAGAGGTGCAGGACAACGACAACTCTGGAAACACCATATATTTT.

The CDR3 region has the DNA TGTGCCAGCTCTCTACAAAATCCGGGGACAGGAGCCTACAATGAGCAGTTCTTC. Translation gives CASSLQNPGTGAYNEQFF. The V call is TRBV18, the J call TRBJ2-1, with 8 bases identical to TRBD1. J lost 2 bases, V lost 6 bases, and 15 bases had no gene match. The CDR3 runs to 18 residues. The germline V gene has CDR1 KGHSH and CDR2 LQKENI.

The chain uses TRBV5-1 and TRBJ2-3; the match to TRBD2 covers 10 bases. Per the germline V gene, CDR1 is SGHRS and CDR2 is YFSETQ. The J segment lost 5 bases and the V segment lost 4 bases, leaving 10 bases of the junction unmatched. This CDR3 is 16 amino acids long. CDR3 loop: CASSPPSGSLLDTQYF. As DNA, the CDR3 is TGCGCCAGCAGCCCCCCTAGCGGGAGTCTTTTAGATACGCAGTATTTT.

This chain links TRBV7-2 with TRBJ2-5, with 10 bases matching TRBD2. From germline, CDR1 is SGHTA and CDR2 FQGNSA. This CDR3 has 15 amino acids. Unmatched junction bases numbered 10, after V lost 7 bases and J lost 5 bases. CDR3 loop: CASTQRGGRLETQYF. CDR3 DNA: TGTGCCAGCACCCAGCGGGGGGGCCGGTTGGAGACCCAGTACTTC.

V is TRBV6-5 and J is TRBJ2-5; D may be TRBD1 (6 bases). This CDR3 is built from 12 residues. Germline CDR1 and CDR2: MNHEY and SVGAGI. The V end was cut by 6 bases, the J end by 5 bases, with 10 bases between. This CDR3 is CASSQGFETQYF. CDR3 coding DNA: TGTGCCAGCAGCCAGGGGTTCGAGACCCAGTACTTC.

This chain links TRBV7-9 with TRBJ1-3; D unresolved. V was trimmed by 5 bases and J by 4 bases, leaving 9 bases between them. CDR1 SEHNR and CDR2 FQNEAQ come from the germline V gene (reference sequence). This CDR3 has 13 amino acids. The CDR3 nucleotides read TGTGCCAGCAGCATAAACACCGGAAACACCATATATTTT. Translation gives CASSINTGNTIYF.

The chain has TRBV7-2 and TRBJ2-2; TRBD2 agrees at 11 bases. The germline V gene has CDR1 SGHTA and CDR2 FQGNSA. V was clipped by 5 bases and J by 9 bases; unmatched bases: 11. This CDR3 has 16 residues. CDR3 sequence: CASSVSGRAGDRELFF. CDR3 bases: TGTGCCAGCAGCGTTAGCGGGAGGGCCGGGGATCGGGAGCTGTTTTTT.

V is TRBV27 and J is TRBJ1-2; no firm D call. The length of the CDR3 is 15 residues. From germline, CDR1 is MNHEY and CDR2 SMNVEV (reference sequence). V lost 0 bases to trimming and J lost 2 bases, with 10 bases between them. As DNA, the CDR3 is TGTGCCAGCAGTTTATCGTTTGGGCAGAACTATGGCTACACCTTC. Encoded protein: CASSLSFGQNYGYTF.